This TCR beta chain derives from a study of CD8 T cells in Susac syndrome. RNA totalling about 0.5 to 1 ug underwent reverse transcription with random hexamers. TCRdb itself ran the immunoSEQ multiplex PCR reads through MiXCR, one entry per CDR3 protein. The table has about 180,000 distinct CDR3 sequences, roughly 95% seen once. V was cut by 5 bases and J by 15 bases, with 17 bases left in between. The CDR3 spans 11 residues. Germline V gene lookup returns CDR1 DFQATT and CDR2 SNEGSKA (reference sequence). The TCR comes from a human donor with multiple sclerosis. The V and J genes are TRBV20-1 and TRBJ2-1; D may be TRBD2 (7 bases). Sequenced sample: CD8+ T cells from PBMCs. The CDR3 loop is CSALTGGLPFF. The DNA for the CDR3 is TGCAGTGCTCTTACGGGGGGCCTACCGTTCTTC.